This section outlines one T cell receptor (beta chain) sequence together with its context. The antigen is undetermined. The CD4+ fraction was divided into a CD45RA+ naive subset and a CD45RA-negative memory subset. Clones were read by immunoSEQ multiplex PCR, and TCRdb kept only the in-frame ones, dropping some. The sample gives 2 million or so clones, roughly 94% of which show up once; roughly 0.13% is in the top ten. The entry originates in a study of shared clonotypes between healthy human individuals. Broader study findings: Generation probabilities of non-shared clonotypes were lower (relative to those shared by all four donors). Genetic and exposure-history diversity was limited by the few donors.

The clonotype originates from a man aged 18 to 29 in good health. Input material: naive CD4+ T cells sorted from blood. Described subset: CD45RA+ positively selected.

The CDR3 DNA sequence: TGTGCCTGGAGTGTACGGTTGGGTGCAGATACGCAGTATTTT. Its translation is CAWSVRLGADTQYF. This sequence joins TRBV30 and TRBJ2-3, with D uncertain. CDR1 and CDR2 (germline): GTSNPN, SVGIG (reference sequence). This CDR3 is built from 14 residues. V lost 0 bases and J lost 4, with 11 bases in between.